This T cell receptor beta chain was documented in a study of cytomegalovirus exposure and HLA in healthy donors. Study details: As released early, the data held approximately 80 million unique TCRs from HLA-typed donors. The study, taken as a whole, reports: In most subjects, TCR beta sequences reportedly gave accurate predictions of HLA-A and HLA-B alleles. A later analysis linked a missense DCLRE1C variant to TCR beta V- and J-gene trimming.

Remarks on this clone: Antigen specificity is unknown.

The PCR ran on 60 Vbeta and 13 Jbeta primers. Profiling relied on immunoSEQ multiplex PCR, and the TCRdb table lists in-frame clones only, not all of them. The data show roughly 120,000 clones, around 10% seen once. The sequenced material came from PBMCs. This sequence was found in a man in his thirties or forties in good health and CMV-seronegative.

CDR3: CASSEELQASYEQYF. CDR3 DNA: TGTGCCAGCAGTGAGGAGCTTCAAGCATCCTACGAGCAGTACTTC. The V call is TRBV2, the J call TRBJ2-7, with no clear D. With 3 bases removed from V and 1 base from J, the gap between germline ends came to 13 bases. The V gene's germline CDR1 is SNHLY and CDR2 FYNNEI. The CDR3 runs to 15 residues.